This TCR beta chain emerged from a study of cytomegalovirus exposure and HLA in healthy donors. Points from the study as a whole: The investigators catalogued 150 to 200 TCR beta chains as cytomegalovirus-associated. The number of N-insertions in an Asian-associated ancestry cluster was reportedly below the roughly 620-donor mean in a later analysis. The majority of CMV-associated TCR beta chains were reported as apparently HLA-restricted in a later analysis.

Points on this clone: The antigen remains unidentified.

PCR involved 60 Vbeta and 13 Jbeta primers. Here immunoSEQ multiplex PCR was the method, and the copy in TCRdb shows in-frame clones only, minus some. The data show some 130,000 clones, over 60% seen once. The sequence derives from a man aged 35 to 55 in good health and CMV-seronegative. Sequencing input: PBMCs.

CDR3 sequence: CASTQGAGGPETQYF. The DNA of the CDR3 is TGCGCCAGCACCCAGGGGGCGGGAGGGCCTGAGACCCAGTACTTC. The gene calls are TRBV5-1 and TRBJ2-5, with D perhaps matching TRBD2 (9 bases). Germline loops: CDR1 SGHRS, CDR2 YFSETQ. The V gene lost 6 bases and the J gene lost 5 bases, with 20 bases spanning the gap. This CDR3 spans 15 amino acids.